A few counts support the clone carrying this T cell receptor (beta chain). Its specificity is unknown. At the Johns Hopkins FTIC core, DNA taken from cultured CD4+ T cells was sequenced by way of the Oncomine TCR Beta short-read assay. The genomic DNA was obtained from cultured CD4+ T cells by extraction with the QIAamp micro DNA kit. TCRdb analysed the PCR reads with MiXCR anew, one entry per CDR3 protein. This table holds 8,000 to 10,000 distinct CDR3 sequences, about 67% found once. The data derive from a study of vaccination and CD4 T cells after COVID-19. Indicated treatment: approximately 10-day PBMC culture with coronavirus spike peptide pools or control peptides (ViraFEST assay). Trimming removed 6 bases from V and 3 bases from J; junction bases left unmatched: 6. Germline lookup yields CDR1 DFQATT and CDR2 SNEGSKA (reference sequence). The CDR3 length is 14 residues.

This chain joins TRBV20-1 and TRBJ2-2, with 8 bases identical to TRBD1. Sequencing input: CD4+ T cells from blood, cultured in vitro. This TCR derives from a human donor who had recovered from COVID-19. The CDR3 bases are TGCAGTGCCAAGACAGGGGCGGACACCGGGGAGCTGTTTTTT. Its protein is CSAKTGADTGELFF.